This TCR beta chain was obtained from a study of blood T cell repertoires in COVID-19 (dated by TCRdb to the early 2020s). Study-wide context: Collaborator samples came from the United States, Italy and Spain and covered acute and convalescent phases of COVID-19. Subjects who had been exposed to COVID-19, were actively infected with it, or had recovered from it provided the deeply sampled blood TCRbeta repertoires that made up the dataset. The prospective study material was composed of cDNA or gDNA derived from T cells, B-cell-depleted T cells, or PBMCs. The samples were drawn from the first 160 participants of the ongoing ImmuneRACE study and from 1,254 subjects provided by 6 global collaborators. The repertoires were released in a freely available public database meant as a resource for research on the immune response to SARS-CoV-2. Where available, HLA class I and class II types were obtained from metadata supplied by the sample provider rather than from assay-based typing. Nearly every sample came with metadata listing a de-identified subject ID, COVID-19 status, age in years and sex.

The immunoSEQ Assay, a bias-controlled multiplex PCR, was used to amplify TCRbeta CDR3 regions from genomic DNA. As for the authors' bioinformatics: The number of nucleated cells in each sample was estimated by amplification of reference gene primers within the assay. To quantify the absolute abundance of each unique TCRbeta CDR3 rearrangement, sequence reads were collapsed and filtered. For each sample, productive Simpson clonality was calculated as the square root of Simpson's diversity index across productive rearrangements. The immuneACCESS repertoire file appears here via TCRdb, limited to in-frame rearrangements. These files lack a portion of the clones; in checked studies, under half of the deficit traces to unresolved V genes, and the cause of the others is not known. V, J and clone size are taken as reported in that table, and D and trimming were inferred from the DNA itself. Recorded for this sample are 25,000 or so clones; around 83% of them occurred a single time. The ten largest clones represent 25% of the sample.

The collaborating institutions used their own protocols to collect whole blood in K2EDTA tubes. For TCRbeta analysis, collaborator samples were shipped as frozen whole blood, as isolated PBMCs, or as DNA extracted from either sample type. Worth noting for this clone: This receptor's antigen is unknown. Base qualities are missing; no much larger clone stands one base away.

Between the V and J ends, shortened by 6 bases and 3 bases respectively, the junction contains 12 bases. The cysteine opens and the phenylalanine closes a CDR3 of 14 amino acids. Left in the record is the CDR3 DNA by itself, 42 bases read in frame from the first base. Taken from the germline V gene (reference sequence), the CDR1 and CDR2 loops are LNHDA and SQIVND. Broader findings and caveats from the paper: Clinical and demographic metadata were provided uncurated, with the amount varying by source and participant.

The V and J segments used are TRBV19 and TRBJ2-1; the D gene is possibly TRBD2, with 7 bases matching. The receptor was derived from a man aged 65-85 years with active COVID-19. The sample was peripheral blood. The DNA is as follows: TGTGCCAGTAGGGAGCGGGGACACTACAATGAGCAGTTCTTC. This translates into CASRERGHYNEQFF.